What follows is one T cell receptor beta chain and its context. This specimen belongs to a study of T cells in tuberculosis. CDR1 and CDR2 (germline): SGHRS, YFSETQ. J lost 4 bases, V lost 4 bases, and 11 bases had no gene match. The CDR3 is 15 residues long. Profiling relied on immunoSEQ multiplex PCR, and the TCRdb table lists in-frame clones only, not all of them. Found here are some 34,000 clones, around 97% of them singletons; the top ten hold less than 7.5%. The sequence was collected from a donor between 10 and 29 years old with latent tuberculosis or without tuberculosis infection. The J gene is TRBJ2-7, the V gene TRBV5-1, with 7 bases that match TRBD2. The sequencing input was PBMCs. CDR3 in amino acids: CASSRAGVARYEQYF. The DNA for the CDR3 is TGCGCCAGCAGCCGGGCGGGGGTAGCTAGGTACGAGCAGTACTTC.